This T cell receptor (beta chain) emerged from a study of blood T cell repertoires in COVID-19. About the research overall: Acute and convalescent COVID-19 samples came from the United States, Italy and Spain. T cells, B-cell-depleted T cells, or PBMCs provided the cDNA or gDNA that served as material.

Trimming cost V 4 bases and J 5 bases; bases outside gene matches: 12. The CDR3 contains 16 residues. The V gene's germline CDR1 is MNHEY and CDR2 SVGAGI. Authors' data handling: It was from reference gene primer amplification that nucleated cell counts were estimated. TCRdb keeps only in-frame clones here, not all; method: immunoSEQ multiplex PCR. The D gene and trimming were derived from the DNA, and the V and J assignments and clone size from that table. Here the sample spans tens of thousands of clones, 84% being singletons. The specimen was peripheral blood. The chain is built from TRBV6-5 and TRBJ1-2; 8 nucleotides line up with TRBD1. The clonotype originates from a man aged 50-60 years with acute or convalescent COVID-19. The CDR3 bases are TGTGCCAGCAGTTCCCGCCGGGACAGGTGGCGGTATGGCTACACCTTC. Amino acids: CASSSRRDRWRYGYTF.